Following are 15 T cell receptor beta chains from one sample sequenced in a study of cytomegalovirus exposure and HLA in healthy donors. The PCR ran on 60 Vbeta and 13 Jbeta primers. Profiled with immunoSEQ multiplex PCR; TCRdb holds only in-frame clones, not every one. Its table records 130,000 or so clones. What was sequenced was PBMCs. The receptor source for this set is a man aged 18 to 30 in good health and CMV-seronegative.

V usage is TRBV4-3 and J usage is TRBJ2-7; maybe TRBD1 (5 bases). In germline, CDR1 is LGHNA, CDR2 YSLEER. Trimming took off 1 base at V and 4 bases at J, with 14 bases between the two ends. There are 15 residues in the CDR3. CDR3 DNA: TGCGCCAGCAGCCAAGGTTGGGTCAGGGAATACGAGCAGTACTTC. This sequence encodes CASSQGWVREYEQYF.

This chain links TRBV5-6 with TRBJ2-3, with D possibly matching TRBD2 (6 bases). This CDR3 contains 14 residues. Trimming took off 4 bases at V and 6 bases at J, with 15 bases between the two ends. Germline V gene sequence: CDR1 SGHDT, CDR2 YYEEEE. In DNA, the CDR3 is TGTGCCAGCAGCGCGGGACGCCTAAGGGATACGCAGTATTTT. Amino acid sequence: CASSAGRLRDTQYF.

The chain couples TRBV29-1 to TRBJ1-1; 7 positions agree with TRBD1. CDR3 length: 13 amino acids. The germline V gene has CDR1 SQVTM and CDR2 ANQGSEA. V lost 4 bases and J lost 0; bases outside the gene matches: 2. The CDR3 DNA follows: TGCAGCGTTGCGGGACAGATGAACACTGAAGCTTTCTTT. Amino acid sequence: CSVAGQMNTEAFF.

The chain's CDR3 is CASSLTGAGELFF. CDR3 in DNA: TGTGCCAGCAGCTTAACAGGGGCCGGGGAGCTGTTTTTT. V and J are TRBV5-4 and TRBJ2-2, with 7 bases lining up with TRBD1. The germline V gene has CDR1 SGHNT and CDR2 YYREEE (reference sequence). Trimming at V came to 2 bases and at J to 6 bases, leaving 1 base not matched to a gene. The CDR3 has 13 amino acids.

This chain connects TRBV5-1 to TRBJ2-1; 7 positions agree with TRBD1. The J segment lost 9 bases and the V segment lost 4 bases, leaving 13 bases of the junction unmatched. The CDR3 runs 15 residues. Germline V gene sequence: CDR1 SGHRS, CDR2 YFSETQ. CDR3 nucleotides: TGCGCCAGCAGCGACAGGGTGTATAACGGCGGTGAGCAGTTCTTC. Protein sequence: CASSDRVYNGGEQFF.

The rearrangement links TRBV28 to TRBJ1-5; D remains ambiguous. The CDR3 is 14 residues long. Trimming removed 4 bases at V and 4 bases at J, with 11 bases between. The V gene's germline CDR1 is MDHEN and CDR2 SYDVKM. DNA for the CDR3: TGTGCCAGCAGTTCCACCGGGAGAAATCAGCCCCAGCATTTT. Its protein is CASSSTGRNQPQHF.

The V gene is TRBV6-5, the J gene TRBJ2-5, with TRBD1 identical over 7 bases. Germline V gives CDR1 MNHEY, CDR2 SVGAGI. Trimming cost V 5 bases and J 5 bases; bases outside gene matches: 8. CDR3 size: 14 residues. The CDR3 loop reads CASSPSTGSETQYF. Written as DNA, the CDR3 is TGTGCCAGCAGTCCCTCGACAGGGAGCGAGACCCAGTACTTC.

This CDR3 reads CAISPTGGEGETQYF. In nucleotides, the CDR3 is TGTGCCATCAGCCCCACAGGGGGCGAGGGAGAGACCCAGTACTTC. This chain joins TRBV10-3 and TRBJ2-5, with 9 nucleotides matching TRBD1. Germline V gene lookup returns CDR1 ENHRY and CDR2 SYGVKD. After removal of 6 bases from V and 4 bases from J, the junction contained 9 bases not matched to a gene. This CDR3 spans 15 amino acids.

This sequence joins TRBV25-1 and TRBJ2-1; 7 bases line up with TRBD1. The CDR3 covers 13 residues. Germline values: CDR1 MGHDK, CDR2 SYGVNS. J gave up 9 bases and V 4 bases, and 6 bases lay outside the gene matches. This CDR3 is CASSGSRGSEQFF. The CDR3 nucleotides are TGTGCCAGCAGTGGCTCCAGGGGGAGTGAGCAGTTCTTC.

The rearrangement links TRBV5-5 to TRBJ1-3, with D uncertain. The CDR3 spans 13 residues. CDR1 and CDR2 from the germline V gene are SGHKS and YYEKEE (reference sequence). V lost 7 bases, J lost 4 bases, and 12 bases lay in between. CDR3 amino acids: CASRRLGGNTIYF. For the CDR3, the DNA is TGTGCCAGCCGGAGGTTGGGCGGAAACACCATATATTTT.

The rearrangement links TRBV7-9 to TRBJ1-3, with D uncertain. Deletions cut 0 bases from V and 0 bases from J, with 18 bases between. Germline CDR1 SEHNR, CDR2 FQNEAQ (reference sequence). This CDR3 contains 19 residues. This CDR3 reads CASSLASPFLSFSGNTIYF. The CDR3 region has the DNA TGTGCCAGCAGCTTAGCATCCCCCTTCCTGTCTTTCTCTGGAAACACCATATATTTT.

The V and J genes are TRBV7-2 and TRBJ2-7, with D possibly TRBD2 on 7 matching bases. Trimming pared 1 base from V and 7 bases from J, leaving 14 bases between. The germline V gene encodes CDR1 SGHTA and CDR2 FQGNSA. CDR3 length: 14 amino acids. CDR3 nucleotide sequence: TGTGCCAGCAGCTTAGTGGCGGGGGCCCTGGAGCAGTACTTC. This encodes CASSLVAGALEQYF.

This chain connects TRBV19 to TRBJ2-3; tentative D call: TRBD2 (6 bases). The CDR3 spans 14 residues. The V gene's germline CDR1 is LNHDA and CDR2 SQIVND (reference sequence). V was clipped by 5 bases and J by 2 bases, with 11 bases between them. CDR3 in amino acids: CASSWVAVTDTQYF. The CDR3 DNA sequence: TGTGCCAGTAGTTGGGTAGCGGTCACAGATACGCAGTATTTT.

The rearrangement links TRBV9 to TRBJ1-1, with D hard to call. V lost 3 bases to trimming and J lost 7 bases, with 19 bases between them. Per germline, CDR1 SGDLS and CDR2 YYNGEE. The CDR3 extends over 15 amino acids. CDR3 in DNA: TGTGCCAGCAGCGCTCCCCCCGGGAGAGCTGGTGAAGCTTTCTTT. Translation gives CASSAPPGRAGEAFF.

The J gene is TRBJ1-2, the V gene TRBV5-6; TRBD1 matches at 10 bases. This CDR3 region has 16 residues. V gave up 1 base and J gave up 4 bases; unmatched junction bases: 7. Per germline, CDR1 SGHDT and CDR2 YYEEEE. CDR3 DNA sequence: TGTGCCAGCAGCTTGCGCCGGACAGGGGGGATCTATGGCTACACCTTC. Translation gives CASSLRRTGGIYGYTF.